The 28 T cell receptor beta chains reported below all come from one sample, sequenced in a study of blood T cell repertoires in COVID-19. TCRdb's copy holds only in-frame clones and misses some; the assay was immunoSEQ multiplex PCR. The sample shows some 80,000 clones, 70% to 90% of them seen only once. Sequenced sample: peripheral blood. These receptors originate from a man aged 80 or over with active or convalescent COVID-19.

The V gene is TRBV5-1, the J gene TRBJ1-1, with D uncertain. Per the germline V gene, CDR1 is SGHRS and CDR2 is YFSETQ. This CDR3 has 13 amino acids. V lost 4 bases and J 1 base, leaving 8 bases between the germline ends. The CDR3: CASSASWNTEAFF. CDR3 nucleotide sequence: TGCGCCAGCAGCGCCAGTTGGAACACTGAAGCTTTCTTT.

This clone was counted a few times. This chain connects TRBV5-1 to TRBJ2-7; D remains ambiguous. Germline V CDR1 and CDR2: SGHRS, YFSETQ. The CDR3 sequence is 13 residues long. V lost 1 base, J lost 3 bases, and 8 bases lay in between. The CDR3 region has the DNA TGCGCCAGCAGCTTGTCTTTCGGCTACGAGCAGTACGTC. This encodes CASSLSFGYEQYV.

The chain has TRBV21-1 and TRBJ2-7; the D call of TRBD2 is as the table states it, not checked on the DNA. TRBV21-1 is a pseudogene locus. The CDR3 contains 17 residues. The CDR3 region has the DNA TGTGCCAGCAGCAAAGCCCGGCTAGCGGGAGAGGGCTACGAGCAGTACGTC. This gives the protein CASSKARLAGEGYEQYV.

This chain's CDR3 is CASSPRGLVGRADTQYF. CDR3 in DNA: TGTGCCAGCAGCCCAAGGGGACTGGTGGGGAGGGCAGATACGCAGTATTTT. The chain carries TRBV4-2 and TRBJ2-3; 7 nucleotides align to TRBD2. The CDR3 spans 17 residues. V was clipped by 4 bases and J by 4 bases; unmatched bases: 14. CDR1 and CDR2 from the germline V gene are LGHNA and YNFKEQ.

The chain couples TRBV2 to TRBJ1-1; no reliable D call. The V end was cut by 7 bases, the J end by 8 bases, with 11 bases between. Germline V gene sequence: CDR1 SNHLY, CDR2 FYNNEI. The CDR3 is made up of 11 amino acids. CDR3 in amino acids: CASKELLEAFF. The CDR3 DNA is TGTGCCAGCAAGGAGTTATTGGAAGCTTTCTTT. The full variable domain, with the rest looked up from reference TRBV2 and TRBJ1-1, is EPEVTQTPSHQVTQMGQEVILRCVPISNHLYFYWYRQILGQKVEFLVSFYNNEISEKSEIFDDQFSVERPDGSNFTLKIRSTKLEDSAMYFCASKELLEAFFGQGTRLTVV.

In this sample, this clone turned up once. The gene calls are TRBV18 and TRBJ2-1; 13 nucleotides agree with TRBD2. Germline CDR1 reads KGHSH; CDR2 reads LQKENI. V lost 4 bases to trimming and J lost 5 bases; unmatched junction nucleotides: 8. The CDR3 length is 17 residues. DNA for the CDR3: TGTGCCAGCTCACTAGCCTGGGGACTAGCGGGAAACAATGAGCAGTTCTTC. Its protein is CASSLAWGLAGNNEQFF.

This chain connects TRBV28 to TRBJ1-3; D unclear. This CDR3 contains 14 residues. Germline CDR1 is MDHEN and CDR2 is SYDVKM. V lost 4 bases to trimming and J lost 8 bases, with 15 bases between them. This CDR3 is CASSWPGRSDTIYF. CDR3 bases: TGTGCCAGCAGTTGGCCCGGGAGAAGTGACACCATATATTTT.

The chain combines TRBV6-2 or TRBV6-3 with TRBJ1-2; a weak D match, TRBD1 (6 bases). Germline CDR1 MNHEY, CDR2 SVGEGT. The V and J ends lost 6 bases and 1 base respectively, with 12 bases between them. This CDR3 region has 14 residues. The CDR3 loop reads CASSKDRINYGYTF. The CDR3 region has the DNA TGTGCCAGCAGCAAAGACAGGATTAACTATGGCTACACCTTC.

The count of this clone is one. V and J are TRBV6-5 and TRBJ2-7; the D is unclear. The V end was cut by 5 bases, the J end by 0 bases, with 11 bases between. CDR1 is MNHEY and CDR2 is SVGAGI in the germline V gene. The CDR3 length is 14 residues. The CDR3 DNA reads as TGTGCCAGCAGTCGTTACCAGATCTCCTACGAGCAGTACGTC. Amino acids: CASSRYQISYEQYV.

The rearrangement uses TRBV24-1 and TRBJ2-7; TRBD2 matches 8 bases. CDR1 and CDR2 (germline): KGHDR, SFDVKD. The V gene end was trimmed by 4 bases and the J gene end by 3 bases; junction bases not matched to a gene: 13. There are 17 residues in the CDR3. CDR3 in amino acids: CATSELAGMSENYEQYV. Here the CDR3 DNA reads TGTGCCACCAGTGAATTAGCGGGAATGAGTGAAAACTACGAGCAGTACGTC.

This clone was observed a few times. The V and J genes are TRBV19 and TRBJ1-1; the D gene is possibly TRBD1 (5 bases). V lost 1 base to trimming and J lost 2 bases, with 14 bases between them. Germline assignment: CDR1 LNHDA and CDR2 SQIVND (reference sequence). This CDR3 is 16 amino acids long. The CDR3 coding sequence is TGTGCCAGTAGTATAGTCGCAGGGCTCGGAAACACTGAAGCTTTCTTT. Protein product: CASSIVAGLGNTEAFF.

The V gene is TRBV28, the J gene TRBJ1-2; no firm D call. CDR3 length: 15 residues. CDR1 is MDHEN, CDR2 SYDVKM, per germline. The germline V and J ends were trimmed by 5 bases and 4 bases, with 17 bases remaining between them. The CDR3, as DNA: TGTGCCAGCAGTCTACGGGAAGCGAACCGCTATGGCTACACCTTC. Protein: CASSLREANRYGYTF.

V is TRBV29-1 and J is TRBJ2-5; perhaps TRBD2 as D (7 bases). CDR1 SQVTM and CDR2 ANQGSEA come from the germline V gene. CDR3 length: 13 residues. The V end was cut by 3 bases, the J end by 5 bases, with 13 bases between. The CDR3 spells CSVDRGAGETQYF. DNA of the CDR3: TGCAGCGTTGATCGGGGGGCGGGGGAGACCCAGTACTTC. Looking up the rest from reference TRBV29-1 and TRBJ2-5 gives the full variable domain: SAVISQKPSRDICQRGTSLTIQCQVDSQVTMMFWYRQQPGQSLTLIATANQGSEATYESGFVIDKFPISRPNLTFSTLTVSNMSPEDSSIYLCSVDRGAGETQYFGPGTRLLVL.

J is TRBJ1-2 and V is TRBV28; 9 bases agree with TRBD1. Germline CDR1 and CDR2: MDHEN and SYDVKM. The V segment lost 1 base and the J segment 4 bases; nucleotides outside the gene matches: 4. This CDR3 has 15 amino acids. Here the CDR3 DNA reads TGTGCCAGCAGTTTATCCGGGACAGGGCGCTATGGCTACACCTTC. It specifies CASSLSGTGRYGYTF.

The rearrangement links TRBV7-2 to TRBJ1-6; no firm D call. Trimming took off 2 bases at V and 8 bases at J, with 7 bases between the two ends. Looked up from germline, CDR1 is SGHTA and CDR2 is FQGNSA. This CDR3 has 13 amino acids. As DNA, the CDR3 is TGTGCCAGCAGCTTAATGCGGGATTCACCCCTCCACTTT. Amino acid sequence: CASSLMRDSPLHF. Full variable domain (remainder filled in from reference TRBV7-2 and TRBJ1-6): GAGVSQSPSNKVTEKGKDVELRCDPISGHTALYWYRQSLGQGLEFLIYFQGNSAPDKSGLPSDRFSAERTGGSVSTLTIQRTQQEDSAVYLCASSLMRDSPLHFGNGTRLTVT.

The V call is TRBV3-1 (or the pseudogene TRBV3-2), the J call TRBJ2-3; tentatively, D is TRBD1 (6 bases). V shed 0 bases and J shed 4 bases, with 11 bases lying between them. The CDR3 is made up of 15 amino acids. The germline CDR1 and CDR2 sequences are LGHDT and YNNKEL (reference sequence). Here the CDR3 DNA reads TGTGCCAGCAGCCAAGACAGGGGATTCGCAGATACGCAGTATTTT. It is translated as CASSQDRGFADTQYF.

This clone was seen once. The chain joins TRBV19 to TRBJ1-5; perhaps TRBD1 as D (5 bases). The CDR3 is 17 residues long. Germline loops: CDR1 LNHDA, CDR2 SQIVND (reference sequence). Trimming took 2 bases from V and 2 from J, leaving 16 bases between them. The chain's CDR3 is CASSIRGRGRRNQPQHF. The CDR3 DNA sequence: TGTGCCAGTAGTATACGAGGGAGGGGACGTCGCAATCAGCCCCAGCATTTT.

The V call is TRBV6-5, the J call TRBJ2-2; D is possibly TRBD2 (6 bases). The V gene's germline CDR1 is MNHEY and CDR2 SVGAGI. This CDR3 is 14 amino acids long. The germline V and J ends were trimmed by 5 bases and 7 bases, with 14 bases remaining between them. The chain's CDR3 is CASSPLRGLGELFF. Here the CDR3 DNA reads TGTGCCAGCAGTCCTCTTAGGGGACTCGGGGAGCTGTTTTTT.

The DNA for the CDR3 is TGTGCCAGCAGCGCGGGACAGGGGATGGACAATGAGCAGTTCTTC. This translates into CASSAGQGMDNEQFF. The chain combines TRBV5-5 with TRBJ2-1; 10 bases agree with TRBD1. The CDR3 consists of 15 residues. The V segment lost 4 bases and the J segment 5 bases; nucleotides outside the gene matches: 6. Germline V gene lookup returns CDR1 SGHKS and CDR2 YYEKEE (reference sequence).

V gene TRBV19 combines with J gene TRBJ1-6; 9 bases agree with TRBD1. V was clipped by 5 bases and J by 10 bases; unmatched bases: 12. Germline V gives CDR1 LNHDA, CDR2 SQIVND (reference sequence). The CDR3 is made up of 16 amino acids. The CDR3 loop reads CASSSHRDRVYSPLHF. The CDR3 DNA sequence: TGTGCCAGTAGTTCTCACCGGGACAGGGTGTACTCACCCCTCCACTTT.

The chain employs TRBV29-1 and TRBJ1-5; TRBD1 might be the D (5 bases). V lost 6 bases and J lost 5, with 11 bases in between. In germline, CDR1 is SQVTM, CDR2 ANQGSEA. The CDR3 is made up of 12 amino acids. In DNA, the CDR3 is TGCAGCGTCGGGGGGGATGATCAGCCCCAGCATTTT. It is translated as CSVGGDDQPQHF.

The chain uses TRBV5-4 and TRBJ2-1, with TRBD2 identical over 12 bases. J was trimmed by 15 bases and V by 4 bases; bases with no gene match: 17. Germline V gene lookup returns CDR1 SGHNT and CDR2 YYREEE (reference sequence). The CDR3 spans 16 residues. The CDR3 bases are TGTGCCAGCAGCACCCAGGCTAGCGGGGGGGCATCTCAGCGGTTCTTC. This sequence encodes CASSTQASGGASQRFF.

The chain is built from TRBV11-2 and TRBJ1-1; D might be TRBD1 (6 bases). The CDR3 has 14 residues. V was shortened by 1 base and J by 4 bases, with 10 bases between the two germline ends. Germline CDR1 is SGHAT and CDR2 is FQNNGV. The CDR3 DNA reads TGTGCCAGCAGCTTAGTCACAGGGATCACTGAAGCTTTCTTT. It encodes CASSLVTGITEAFF.

The chain employs TRBV5-1 and TRBJ2-1, with D possibly matching TRBD1 (7 bases). Germline CDR1 is SGHRS and CDR2 is YFSETQ. Trimming stripped 4 bases from V and 0 bases from J, with 14 bases between. The CDR3 has 16 amino acids. CDR3 sequence (DNA): TGCGCCAGCAGCCAGGGGGGACTCAACTCCTACAATGAGCAGTTCTTC. This sequence encodes CASSQGGLNSYNEQFF.

The CDR3 DNA follows: TGTGCCAGCAGCCAACGGACAGGTCAAGAGACCCAGTACTTC. This encodes CASSQRTGQETQYF. The gene calls are TRBV3-1 (or the pseudogene TRBV3-2) and TRBJ2-5; 7 bases agree with TRBD1. The CDR3 totals 14 residues. V trimming: 2 bases; J trimming: 2 bases; junction bases outside the gene matches: 2. Germline assignment: CDR1 LGHDT and CDR2 YNNKEL (reference sequence).

In this sample, this clone turned up once. V gene TRBV6-5 combines with J gene TRBJ2-2, with TRBD2 matching 14 bases. V lost 6 bases and J lost 6; bases outside the gene matches: 3. CDR1 and CDR2 from the germline V gene are MNHEY and SVGAGI. The CDR3 extends over 15 amino acids. This CDR3 is CASRSGLAGAGELFF. CDR3 sequence (DNA): TGTGCCAGCAGGTCGGGACTAGCGGGAGCCGGGGAGCTGTTTTTT.

The rearrangement uses TRBV5-4 and TRBJ1-2; possible D gene TRBD1, 6 bases. Germline V gives CDR1 SGHNT, CDR2 YYREEE (reference sequence). The CDR3 has 15 amino acids. Trimming stripped 4 bases from V and 5 bases from J, with 18 bases between. The CDR3 region is CASSTRTTGYYGYTF. CDR3 bases: TGTGCCAGCAGCACGCGAACGACAGGCTATTATGGCTACACCTTC.

This clone was counted a single time. This chain links TRBV28 with TRBJ1-5; D gene ambiguous. This CDR3 spans 16 amino acids. V gave up 3 bases and J gave up 5 bases, with 17 bases separating them. CDR1 is MDHEN and CDR2 is SYDVKM in the germline V gene. The CDR3 nucleotides are TGTGCCAGCAGTTTGTCGCGCAGGTCAGCACATCAGCCCCAGCATTTT. Translation: CASSLSRRSAHQPQHF.